This is a list of T cell receptor beta chains from one sample in a study of cytomegalovirus exposure and HLA in healthy donors. TCRdb's table, derived via immunoSEQ multiplex PCR, lists solely in-frame clones and lacks some. The data contain approximately 150,000 clones, roughly three quarters of them singletons. Source material: PBMCs. The receptors were sampled from a woman in her forties in good health and CMV-seronegative. The CDR3 runs from the conserved cysteine through the conserved F or W. D genes are given only for firm matches. Clone size is shown for a subset of rows, as once, few, many or a class of expanded clone.

D	size	V	J	CDR3	DNA
NA	NA	TRBV27	TRBJ1-1	CASSNRWGEASGTEAFF	TGTGCCAGCAGTAACCGGTGGGGGGAGGCTTCGGGGACTGAAGCTTTCTTT
TRBD1	NA	TRBV6-1	TRBJ2-7	CASSESGTGIFYEQYF	TGTGCCAGCAGTGAAAGTGGGACAGGGATTTTCTACGAGCAGTACTTC
NA	NA	TRBV11-2	TRBJ2-6	CASRRWGRDSGANGLTF	TGTGCCAGCAGAAGATGGGGCAGGGACTCTGGGGCCAACGGCCTGACTTTC
NA	NA	TRBV25-1	TRBJ1-4	CASTRTPGRKLFF	TGTGCCAGCACCCGGACTCCAGGACGAAAACTGTTTTTT
TRBD2	NA	TRBV6-5	TRBJ2-7	CASSWGSGSYEQYF	TGTGCCAGCAGTTGGGGTAGCGGGAGCTACGAGCAGTACTTC
TRBD2	NA	TRBV7-2	TRBJ2-1	CASSLDGGAGEQFF	TGTGCCAGCAGCCTCGACGGGGGGGCCGGTGAGCAGTTCTTC
TRBD2	NA	TRBV2	TRBJ2-5	CASSKGRAGGQETQYF	TGTGCCAGCAGTAAGGGAAGAGCGGGAGGGCAAGAGACCCAGTACTTC
NA	NA	TRBV19	TRBJ1-2	CASSIWRDGYTF	TGTGCCAGTAGTATTTGGCGGGATGGCTACACCTTC
TRBD1	NA	TRBV28	TRBJ1-2	CASSFQGARVDGYTF	TGTGCCAGCAGTTTCCAGGGGGCGCGGGTGGATGGCTACACCTTC
NA	NA	TRBV9	TRBJ2-1	CASSGTVYNEQFF	TGTGCCAGCAGCGGGACAGTTTACAATGAGCAGTTCTTC
NA	NA	TRBV6-5	TRBJ2-3	CASSYSMGESTDTQYF	TGTGCCAGCAGTTACTCGATGGGAGAAAGCACAGATACGCAGTATTTT
NA	NA	TRBV7-3	TRBJ1-1	CASSSQGPGGNTEAFF	TGTGCCAGCAGCTCCCAGGGCCCCGGGGGGAACACTGAAGCTTTCTTT
NA	NA	TRBV11-3	TRBJ2-1	CASSGGAVNEQFF	TGTGCCAGCAGTGGGGGGGCAGTCAATGAGCAGTTCTTC
TRBD1	NA	TRBV27	TRBJ2-5	CASKDPGQGSGETQYF	TGTGCCAGCAAAGATCCGGGACAGGGATCCGGAGAGACCCAGTACTTC
NA	NA	TRBV5-5	TRBJ1-6	CASSLAQLMSPLHF	TGTGCCAGCAGCTTGGCCCAGTTGATGTCACCCCTCCACTTT
NA	NA	TRBV5-3	TRBJ1-4	CARRQPRNEKLFF	TGTGCCAGAAGACAGCCCCGTAATGAAAAACTGTTTTTT
NA	NA	TRBV7-2	TRBJ1-2	CASSLDSYGYTF	TGTGCCAGCAGCTTAGACAGCTATGGCTACACCTTC
NA	few	TRBV28	TRBJ1-1	CASSRGTSGTEAFF	TGTGCCAGCAGCCGGGGTACTTCCGGCACTGAAGCTTTCTTT
NA	NA	TRBV7-6	TRBJ1-6	CATSIGDNSPLHF	TGTGCCACCTCTATCGGGGATAATTCACCCCTCCACTTT
NA	NA	TRBV5-1	TRBJ2-5	CASSLLGQETQYF	TGCGCCAGCAGCTTACTAGGGCAAGAGACCCAGTACTTC
NA	NA	TRBV2	TRBJ2-2	CASHVGQNTGELFF	TGTGCCAGCCATGTAGGACAGAACACCGGGGAGCTGTTTTTT
NA	once	TRBV4-3	TRBJ2-2	CASSQDLGLADTGELFF	TGCGCCAGCAGCCAAGATTTGGGTTTAGCTGACACCGGGGAGCTGTTTTTT
NA	NA	TRBV28	TRBJ1-1	CASSQTFAGAEAFF	TGTGCCAGCAGCCAAACGTTTGCCGGGGCTGAAGCTTTCTTT
NA	many	TRBV11-2	TRBJ1-1	CASSRRPRQSMNTEAFF	TGTGCCAGCAGCCGCCGTCCTAGACAGAGTATGAACACTGAAGCTTTCTTT
TRBD1	NA	TRBV5-1	TRBJ2-5	CASSSPGQAATIQETQYF	TGCGCCAGCAGCTCTCCGGGACAGGCAGCTACAATCCAAGAGACCCAGTACTTC
TRBD1	once	TRBV4-1	TRBJ2-1	CASSQDKGTGALSSYNEQFF	TGCGCCAGCAGCCAAGATAAGGGGACAGGGGCCTTAAGCTCCTACAATGAGCAGTTCTTC
NA	NA	TRBV18	TRBJ1-1	CASVSGPNTEAFF	TGTGCCAGCGTGTCGGGTCCGAACACTGAAGCTTTCTTT
NA	NA	TRBV7-3	TRBJ2-7	CASSFGGGGRYEQYF	TGTGCCAGCAGCTTTGGGGGTGGAGGGCGGTACGAGCAGTACTTC
NA	NA	TRBV6-6	TRBJ1-2	CASSYSGDSYGYTF	TGTGCCAGCAGTTACTCCGGGGATAGCTATGGCTACACCTTC
NA	NA	TRBV14	TRBJ2-2	CASSSLGGTGELFF	TGTGCCAGCAGCTCGCTCGGAGGGACCGGGGAGCTGTTTTTT
TRBD1	NA	TRBV28	TRBJ2-6	CASRGDRGVSGANVLTF	TGTGCCAGCAGGGGGGACAGGGGAGTATCTGGGGCCAACGTCCTGACTTTC
TRBD2	few	TRBV5-4	TRBJ2-3	CASSPGLVGREQYF	TGTGCCAGCAGCCCCGGACTAGTGGGGAGAGAGCAGTATTTT
NA	NA	TRBV11-3	TRBJ1-2	CASSLGQTGVYNYGYTF	TGTGCCAGCAGCTTAGGACAAACGGGGGTATATAACTATGGCTACACCTTC
TRBD2	NA	TRBV5-1	TRBJ2-2	CASSPRTSGASLTGELFF	TGCGCCAGCAGCCCCAGGACTAGCGGGGCCTCGCTCACTGGGGAGCTGTTTTTT
NA	NA	TRBV29-1	TRBJ1-1	CSVDGAESTEAFF	TGCAGCGTTGACGGAGCGGAGAGCACTGAAGCTTTCTTT
NA	NA	TRBV29-1	TRBJ2-7	CSVSGGGLNEQYF	TGCAGCGTTTCTGGTGGAGGGTTGAACGAGCAGTACTTC
NA	NA	TRBV7-2	TRBJ2-7	CASSYGGATDYEQYF	TGTGCCAGCAGCTACGGCGGAGCGACCGACTACGAGCAGTACTTC
TRBD2	few	TRBV7-2	TRBJ2-1	CASSWGLVAEQFF	TGTGCCAGCAGCTGGGGACTAGTGGCTGAGCAGTTCTTC
TRBD2	NA	TRBV29-1	TRBJ2-5	CSVDGLAAEETQYF	TGCAGCGTTGACGGGCTAGCGGCGGAAGAGACCCAGTACTTC
NA	NA	TRBV18	TRBJ1-5	CASSPDKGYSNQPQHF	TGTGCCAGCTCACCAGACAAAGGATATAGCAATCAGCCCCAGCATTTT
NA	NA	TRBV29-1	TRBJ2-1	CSGSVNEQFF	TGCAGCGGATCAGTTAATGAGCAGTTCTTC
NA	few	TRBV29-1	TRBJ1-2	CSVEYRDQGYTF	TGCAGCGTTGAGTATCGGGATCAGGGCTACACCTTC
NA	NA	TRBV6-5	TRBJ1-1	CASSYGGPGNTEAFF	TGTGCCAGCAGTTATGGAGGGCCGGGGAACACTGAAGCTTTCTTT
TRBD1	NA	TRBV30	TRBJ1-2	CAWSDRGVYGYTF	TGTGCCTGGAGCGACAGGGGGGTCTATGGCTACACCTTC
TRBD2	NA	TRBV4-3	TRBJ2-7	CASSQVIAGGPYEQYF	TGCGCCAGCAGCCAAGTAATCGCGGGAGGGCCCTACGAGCAGTACTTC
TRBD1	NA	TRBV2	TRBJ2-2	CASRRSGGNTGELFF	TGTGCCAGCAGGAGATCAGGGGGTAACACCGGGGAGCTGTTTTTT
TRBD1	NA	TRBV6-6	TRBJ1-5	CASSGQEDNQPQHF	TGTGCCAGCAGTGGACAGGAGGACAATCAGCCCCAGCATTTT
NA	NA	TRBV30	TRBJ2-1	CACPVGGGPSYNEQFF	TGTGCCTGTCCTGTGGGGGGGGGCCCCTCCTACAATGAGCAGTTCTTC
TRBD2	NA	TRBV5-1	TRBJ2-1	CASSLQSGANNEQFF	TGCGCCAGCAGCTTGCAGAGCGGGGCTAACAATGAGCAGTTCTTC
TRBD1	once	TRBV19	TRBJ1-5	CASSIPGTVSNQPQHF	TGTGCCAGTAGTATCCCCGGGACAGTAAGCAATCAGCCCCAGCATTTT
TRBD1	NA	TRBV4-2	TRBJ2-2	CASSQGTGGRIGGELFF	TGTGCCAGCAGCCAGGGTACAGGGGGCCGAATTGGCGGGGAGCTGTTTTTT
TRBD2	NA	TRBV7-2	TRBJ2-1	CASRRLAGVYNEQFF	TGTGCCAGCAGGAGACTAGCGGGGGTCTACAATGAGCAGTTCTTC
NA	NA	TRBV6-1	TRBJ2-1	CASSGTGGGNEQFF	TGTGCCAGCAGTGGTACAGGGGGAGGGAATGAGCAGTTCTTC
NA	NA	TRBV9	TRBJ2-1	CASSEGGLADEQFF	TGTGCCAGCAGCGAGGGGGGGTTAGCGGATGAGCAGTTCTTC
TRBD1	NA	TRBV4-1	TRBJ1-4	CASSATGGNEKLFF	TGCGCCAGCAGCGCGACAGGGGGAAACGAAAAACTGTTTTTT
TRBD1	NA	TRBV2	TRBJ1-2	CASSGQGPNYGYTF	TGTGCCAGCAGTGGACAGGGTCCTAACTATGGCTACACCTTC
TRBD2	NA	TRBV6-4	TRBJ2-3	CASSDSPGGSTDTQYF	TGTGCCAGCAGTGACTCACCGGGGGGGAGCACAGATACGCAGTATTTT
NA	once	TRBV5-5	TRBJ1-5	CASSLEQGNRPQHF	TGTGCCAGCAGCTTGGAGCAGGGAAATCGGCCCCAGCATTTT